These 25 T cell receptor beta chains were sequenced from one sample in a study of identical twins (dated by TCRdb to about 2016). The library was obtained by 5' RACE. TCRdb shows the sequencer as Illumina HiSeq 2000. TCRdb cleaned the public reads at Q25 with fastp, built clones with MiXCR and kept in-frame beta chains. Each CDR3 protein appears once, grouped with its most common genes and DNA. Within this sample are about 530,000 distinct CDR3 sequences, with more than 20% of them counted one time only. The ten largest clones represent 0.4% to 0.6% of the sample. This sample also appeared in a second study, on yellow fever vaccine responses in identical twins.

Sequencing used CD4+ T cells sorted from blood. These receptors all stem from a woman aged 18-29 years in good health.

This clonotype occurred a few times. This rearrangement joins TRBV20-1 to TRBJ2-1; a weak D match, TRBD2 (6 bases). Germline CDR1 and CDR2: DFQATT and SNEGSKA (reference sequence). V shed 3 bases and J shed 4 bases, with 13 bases lying between them. The CDR3 is 14 residues long. CDR3 nucleotides: TGCAGTGCTAGGCTGGGCGGGGAATACAATGAGCAGTTCTTC. Its protein product is CSARLGGEYNEQFF.

V is TRBV21-1 and J is TRBJ2-1; TRBD2 is the table's D call and was not checked against the DNA. TRBV21-1 is termed a pseudogene. CDR3 length: 19 residues. The CDR3 sequence: CASSKGAPLAGVRYNEQFF. The CDR3 nucleotides read TGTGCCAGCAGCAAAGGGGCCCCGTTAGCGGGAGTTCGGTACAATGAGCAGTTCTTC.

The CDR3 DNA reads TGTGCCAGCAGCCACACTGAGGATACGCAGTATTTT. Translated, it gives CASSHTEDTQYF. This rearrangement joins TRBV3-1 to TRBJ2-3; D is unclear. The CDR3 totals 12 residues. Trimming cost V 3 bases and J 6 bases, with 7 bases left between them. Germline V gives CDR1 LGHDT, CDR2 YNNKEL (reference sequence).

J is TRBJ2-2 and V is TRBV10-2, with 8 bases fitting TRBD2. Germline V lookup: CDR1 WSHSY, CDR2 SAAADI. V was pared by 3 bases and J by 4 bases, with 10 bases of the junction left unmatched. The CDR3 runs to 17 residues. Here the CDR3 reads CASSEGRIGRATGELFF. In nucleotides, the CDR3 is TGCGCCAGCAGTGAAGGTCGTATCGGGAGGGCCACCGGGGAGCTGTTTTTT.

This clonotype was observed a few times. The gene calls are TRBV15 and TRBJ2-1, with no clear D. The CDR3 totals 15 residues. Per the germline V gene, CDR1 is LNHNV and CDR2 is YYDKDF (reference sequence). Trimming took 5 bases from V and 0 from J, leaving 11 bases between them. Here the CDR3 reads CATSDPVLSYNEQFF. The CDR3 nucleotides are TGTGCCACCAGCGACCCGGTGCTCTCCTACAATGAGCAGTTCTTC.

This clonotype was observed at least ten times. The chain is built from TRBV24-1 and TRBJ2-1; 10 bases are shared with TRBD2. The junction had 6 bases not matched to a gene; V was cut back by 4 bases and J by 7 bases. This CDR3 comprises 15 residues. Looked up from germline, CDR1 is KGHDR and CDR2 is SFDVKD. CDR3 in amino acids: CATSDVNSGRNEQFF. CDR3 sequence (DNA): TGTGCCACCAGTGACGTAAATAGCGGGAGGAATGAGCAGTTCTTC.

The chain employs TRBV4-1 and TRBJ2-3; tentatively, D is TRBD2 (5 bases). CDR3 length: 14 residues. V was cut by 8 bases and J by 4 bases, with 16 bases left in between. In germline, CDR1 is MGHRA, CDR2 YSYEKL. The CDR3 here is CASAPVSDADTQYF. CDR3 coding DNA: TGCGCCAGCGCTCCGGTTAGCGATGCAGATACGCAGTATTTT.

The chain carries TRBV15 and TRBJ1-5; 9 nucleotides match TRBD1. Germline trimming cut 0 bases from V and 7 bases from J; bases unmatched to any gene: 7. CDR3 length equals 16 residues. Germline V gives CDR1 LNHNV, CDR2 YYDKDF (reference sequence). CDR3 in amino acids: CATSRDPGQGGQPQHF. DNA of the CDR3: TGTGCCACCAGCAGAGATCCGGGACAGGGAGGACAGCCCCAGCATTTT.

In its sample, this clonotype was seen once. The chain links TRBV19 to TRBJ1-2, with D possibly TRBD1 on 5 matching bases. Germline V lookup: CDR1 LNHDA, CDR2 SQIVND (reference sequence). V was trimmed by 6 bases and J by 5 bases, leaving 16 bases between them. The CDR3 loop spans 14 amino acids. The CDR3 coding sequence is TGTGCCAGTAGCGACCGAGGGACGAGGTATGGCTACACCTTC. Translated: CASSDRGTRYGYTF.

CDR3 nucleotides: TGCAGTGCTAGTCTTTCCCCTTTCAATGAGCAGTTCTTC. Its protein product is CSASLSPFNEQFF. The chain is built from TRBV20-1 and TRBJ2-1, with D hard to call. Deletions cut 3 bases from V and 6 bases from J, with 12 bases between. The CDR3 totals 13 residues. Germline V gene data show CDR1 as DFQATT and CDR2 as SNEGSKA (reference sequence).

DNA for the CDR3: TGCGCCAGCAGCCGCGACCCGAACACCGGGGAGCTGTTTTTT. Translating gives CASSRDPNTGELFF. The chain recombines TRBV5-1 with TRBJ2-2; D is unclear. Germline V gene sequence: CDR1 SGHRS, CDR2 YFSETQ. V shed 4 bases and J shed 0 bases, with 7 bases lying between them. This CDR3 contains 14 residues. Looking up the rest from reference TRBV5-1 and TRBJ2-2 gives the full variable domain: KAGVTQTPRYLIKTRGQQVTLSCSPISGHRSVSWYQQTPGQGLQFLFEYFSETQRNKGNFPGRFSGRQFSNSRSEMNVSTLELGDSALYLCASSRDPNTGELFFGEGSRLTVL.

This chain links TRBV12-3 or TRBV12-4 with TRBJ1-1, with 10 bases matching TRBD1. The CDR3 length is 14 residues. The ends lost 4 bases at V and 6 bases at J; junction bases unmatched: 5. The CDR3 nucleotides read TGTGCCAGCAGTTCTAGACAGGGGGCCCCTGAAGCTTTCTTT. It is translated as CASSSRQGAPEAFF.

The rearrangement links TRBV2 to TRBJ1-2, with D maybe TRBD1 (5 bases). Germline-derived CDR1 and CDR2 are SNHLY and FYNNEI. The V gene lost 4 bases and the J gene lost 10 bases, with 16 bases spanning the gap. The CDR3 sequence is 13 residues long. The chain's CDR3 is CASSGTGAMSYTF. CDR3 DNA sequence: TGTGCCAGCAGTGGTACAGGAGCTATGTCCTACACCTTC.

This clonotype was counted between two and nine times. The chain couples TRBV20-1 to TRBJ2-7; 11 bases fit TRBD1. The CDR3 consists of 15 residues. CDR1 and CDR2 (germline): DFQATT, SNEGSKA (reference sequence). V lost 3 bases, J lost 3 bases, and 7 bases stayed unmatched. The CDR3: CSASGPGQGVYEQYV. The CDR3 region has the DNA TGCAGTGCTAGTGGACCGGGACAGGGGGTCTACGAGCAGTACGTC.

There are a few counts of this clonotype. V and J are TRBV20-1 and TRBJ2-1; D may be TRBD2 (7 bases). The CDR3 runs to 16 residues. The V gene's germline CDR1 is DFQATT and CDR2 SNEGSKA (reference sequence). Trimming took off 2 bases at V and 6 bases at J, with 20 bases between the two ends. CDR3 sequence: CSARPGGLRPVNEQFF. In DNA, the CDR3 is TGCAGTGCTAGACCCGGGGGGCTTCGTCCCGTCAATGAGCAGTTCTTC.

V gene TRBV5-1 combines with J gene TRBJ2-2; TRBD1 matches at 8 bases. The CDR3 is 14 amino acids. J was trimmed by 2 bases and V by 4 bases; bases with no gene match: 1. CDR1 and CDR2 from the germline V gene are SGHRS and YFSETQ. CDR3 DNA: TGCGCCAGCAGCGCAGGGGGCAACACCGGGGAGCTGTTTTTT. Translation: CASSAGGNTGELFF.

In DNA form, the CDR3 reads TGCGCCAGCAGCCAAGTAGTTATGGGGGAGACCCAGTACTTC. Translated: CASSQVVMGETQYF. The V call is TRBV4-1, the J call TRBJ2-5; D remains unclear. The V gene's germline CDR1 is MGHRA and CDR2 YSYEKL. The V and J ends lost 1 base and 5 bases respectively, with 11 bases between them. CDR3 size: 14 residues.

This chain connects TRBV3-1 to TRBJ2-1, with TRBD2 identical over 8 bases. CDR1 is LGHDT and CDR2 is YNNKEL in the germline V gene (reference sequence). The CDR3 length is 15 residues. The ends lost 1 base at V and 6 bases at J; junction bases unmatched: 5. CDR3 bases: TGTGCCAGCAGCCAAGCCAGCGGGAGTATCAATGAGCAGTTCTTC. Its translation is CASSQASGSINEQFF.

The chain recombines TRBV20-1 with TRBJ1-3; no firm D call. V gave up 3 bases and J gave up 2 bases, with 5 bases separating them. CDR3 size: 12 residues. The germline CDR1 and CDR2 sequences are DFQATT and SNEGSKA (reference sequence). CDR3 in DNA: TGCAGTGCTAGGACAACTGGAAACACCATATATTTT. This gives the protein CSARTTGNTIYF.

A few counts support this clonotype. This sequence joins TRBV12-3 or TRBV12-4 and TRBJ2-3; D is ambiguous. The CDR3 contains 12 residues. V dropped 1 base and J dropped 5 bases, with 4 bases sitting between them. CDR3 in amino acids: CASSLGRDTQYF. In DNA, the CDR3 is TGTGCCAGCAGTTTAGGACGAGATACGCAGTATTTT.

This clonotype was found a few times. The gene calls are TRBV4-1 and TRBJ2-2; 8 nucleotides match TRBD2. The junction had 1 base not matched to a gene; V was cut back by 1 base and J by 3 bases. The CDR3 runs 15 residues. Germline V lookup: CDR1 MGHRA, CDR2 YSYEKL. The CDR3 is CASSQGGRYTGELFF. In DNA, the CDR3 is TGCGCCAGCAGCCAAGGCGGGAGGTACACCGGGGAGCTGTTTTTT.

The V and J genes are TRBV29-1 and TRBJ2-3; D gene uncertain. From germline, CDR1 is SQVTM and CDR2 ANQGSEA. V was pared by 5 bases and J by 3 bases, with 12 bases between. The CDR3 length is 13 residues. CDR3 sequence (DNA): TGCAGCGTTCGTGGGAAGTTAACAGATACGCAGTATTTT. This encodes CSVRGKLTDTQYF.

This clonotype was recorded a few times. The rearrangement joins TRBV20-1 to TRBJ1-2; D uncertain. V was clipped by 7 bases and J by 3 bases, with 9 bases between them. Germline loops: CDR1 DFQATT, CDR2 SNEGSKA (reference sequence). This CDR3 contains 11 residues. In nucleotides, the CDR3 is TGCAGTGTGGCCCCGGACTATGGCTACACCTTC. As protein: CSVAPDYGYTF.

The sample holds a few counts of this clonotype. The V gene is TRBV28, the J gene TRBJ2-1; 7 bases align to TRBD1. V was pared by 7 bases and J by 6 bases, with 6 bases of the junction left unmatched. The CDR3 has 13 residues. Per germline, CDR1 MDHEN and CDR2 SYDVKM. The CDR3 sequence: CASTRQGFNEQFF. The CDR3 DNA reads as TGTGCCAGCACCCGACAGGGATTCAATGAGCAGTTCTTC.

CDR3 sequence: CASSLVSGVGGELFF. DNA for the CDR3: TGTGCCAGCAGTTTGGTATCGGGGGTCGGGGGGGAGCTGTTTTTT. V is TRBV12-3 or TRBV12-4 and J is TRBJ2-2; weak D call: TRBD2 (6 bases). The germline V and J ends were trimmed by 3 bases and 8 bases, with 16 bases remaining between them. This CDR3 is built from 15 residues.